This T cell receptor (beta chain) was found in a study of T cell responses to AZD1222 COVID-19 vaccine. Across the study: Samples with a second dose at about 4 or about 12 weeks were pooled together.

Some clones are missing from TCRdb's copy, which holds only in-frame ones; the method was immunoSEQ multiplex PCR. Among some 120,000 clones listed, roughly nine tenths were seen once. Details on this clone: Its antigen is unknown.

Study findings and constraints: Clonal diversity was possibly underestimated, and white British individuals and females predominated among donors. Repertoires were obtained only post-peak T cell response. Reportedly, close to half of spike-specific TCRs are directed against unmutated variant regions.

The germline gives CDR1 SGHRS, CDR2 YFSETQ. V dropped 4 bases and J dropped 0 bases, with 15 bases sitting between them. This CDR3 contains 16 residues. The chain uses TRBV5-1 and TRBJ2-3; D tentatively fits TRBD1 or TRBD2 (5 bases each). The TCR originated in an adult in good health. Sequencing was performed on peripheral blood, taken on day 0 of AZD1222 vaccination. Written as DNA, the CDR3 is TGCGCCAGCAGCCCCCCAGGGACCGCTAGCACAGATACGCAGTATTTT. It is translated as CASSPPGTASTDTQYF.